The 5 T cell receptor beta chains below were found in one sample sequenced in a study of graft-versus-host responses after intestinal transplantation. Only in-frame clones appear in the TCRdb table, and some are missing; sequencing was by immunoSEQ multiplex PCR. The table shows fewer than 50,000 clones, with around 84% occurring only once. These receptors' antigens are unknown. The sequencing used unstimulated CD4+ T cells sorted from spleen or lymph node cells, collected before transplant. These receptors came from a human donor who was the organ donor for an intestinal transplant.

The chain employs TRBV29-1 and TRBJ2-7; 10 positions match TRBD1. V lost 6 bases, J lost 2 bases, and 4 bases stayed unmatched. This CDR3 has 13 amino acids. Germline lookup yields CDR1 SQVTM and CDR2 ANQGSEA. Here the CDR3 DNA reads TGCAGCGTCGGACAGGGGGGGACCTACGAGCAGTACTTC. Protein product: CSVGQGGTYEQYF.

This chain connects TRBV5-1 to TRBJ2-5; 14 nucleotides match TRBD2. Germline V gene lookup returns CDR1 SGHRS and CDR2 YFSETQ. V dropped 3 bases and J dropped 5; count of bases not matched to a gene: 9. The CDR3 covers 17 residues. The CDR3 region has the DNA TGCGCCAGCAGCTACAGACTAGCGGGAGGGCCCGGGGAGACCCAGTACTTC. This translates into CASSYRLAGGPGETQYF.

Here the CDR3 DNA reads TGTGCCAGCAGGTCAAGTGGGCCAGATACGCAGTATTTT. It yields the protein CASRSSGPDTQYF. The chain carries TRBV6-1 and TRBJ2-3; no firm D call. The germline V gene has CDR1 MNHNS and CDR2 SASEGT. This CDR3 spans 13 amino acids. Trimming pared 6 bases from V and 4 bases from J, leaving 11 bases between.

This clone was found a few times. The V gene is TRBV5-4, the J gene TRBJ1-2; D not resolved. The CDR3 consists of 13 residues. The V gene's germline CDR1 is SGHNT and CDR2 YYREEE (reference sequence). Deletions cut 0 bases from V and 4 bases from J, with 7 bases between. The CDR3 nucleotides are TGTGCCAGCAGCTTGGGGGGTACCTATGGCTACACCTTC. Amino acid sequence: CASSLGGTYGYTF. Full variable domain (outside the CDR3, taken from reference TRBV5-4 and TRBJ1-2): ETGVTQSPTHLIKTRGQQVTLRCSSQSGHNTVSWYQQALGQGPQFIFQYYREEENGRGNFPPRFSGLQFPNYSSELNVNALELDDSALYLCASSLGGTYGYTFGSGTRLTVV.

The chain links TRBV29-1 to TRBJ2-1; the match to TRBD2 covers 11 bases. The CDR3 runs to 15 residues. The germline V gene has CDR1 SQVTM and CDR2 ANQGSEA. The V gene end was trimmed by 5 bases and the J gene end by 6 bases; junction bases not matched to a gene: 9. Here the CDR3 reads CSVPWSSGGFNEQFF. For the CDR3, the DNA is TGCAGCGTTCCTTGGTCTAGCGGGGGGTTCAATGAGCAGTTCTTC.